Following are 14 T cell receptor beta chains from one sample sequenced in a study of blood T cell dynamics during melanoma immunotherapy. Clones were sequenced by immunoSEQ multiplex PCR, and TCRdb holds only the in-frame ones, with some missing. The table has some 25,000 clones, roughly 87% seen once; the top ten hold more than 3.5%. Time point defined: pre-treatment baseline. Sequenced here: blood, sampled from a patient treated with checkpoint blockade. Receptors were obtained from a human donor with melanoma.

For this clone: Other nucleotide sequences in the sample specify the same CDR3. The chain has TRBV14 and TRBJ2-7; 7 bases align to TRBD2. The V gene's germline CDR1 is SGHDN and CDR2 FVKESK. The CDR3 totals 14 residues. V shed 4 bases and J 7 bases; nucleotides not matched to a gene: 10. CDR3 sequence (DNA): TGTGCCAGCAGCCGACCGGGACTACCGTATGAGCAGTACTTC. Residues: CASSRPGLPYEQYF.

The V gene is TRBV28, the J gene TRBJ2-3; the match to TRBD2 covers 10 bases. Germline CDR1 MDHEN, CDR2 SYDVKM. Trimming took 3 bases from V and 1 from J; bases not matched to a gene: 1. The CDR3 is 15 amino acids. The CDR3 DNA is TGTGCCAGCAGTTTCCTAGCGGGAGGCACAGATACGCAGTATTTT. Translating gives CASSFLAGGTDTQYF.

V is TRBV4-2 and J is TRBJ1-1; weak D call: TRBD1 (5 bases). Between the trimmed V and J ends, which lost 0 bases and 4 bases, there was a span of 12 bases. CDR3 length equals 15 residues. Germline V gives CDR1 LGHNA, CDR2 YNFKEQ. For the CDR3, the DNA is TGTGCCAGCAGCCAAGAAAGGGGAGGGGTCACTGAAGCTTTCTTT. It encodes CASSQERGGVTEAFF.

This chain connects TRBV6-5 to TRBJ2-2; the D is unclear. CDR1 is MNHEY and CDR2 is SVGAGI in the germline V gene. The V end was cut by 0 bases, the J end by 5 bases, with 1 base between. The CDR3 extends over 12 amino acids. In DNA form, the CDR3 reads TGTGCCAGCAGTTACTCGACCGGGGAGCTGTTTTTT. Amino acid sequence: CASSYSTGELFF.

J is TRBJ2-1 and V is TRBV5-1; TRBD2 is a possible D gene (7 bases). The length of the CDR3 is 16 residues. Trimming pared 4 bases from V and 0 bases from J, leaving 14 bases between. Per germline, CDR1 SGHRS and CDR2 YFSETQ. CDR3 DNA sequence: TGCGCCAGCAGCCTTACTGGGGGGGCCTCCTACAATGAGCAGTTCTTC. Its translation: CASSLTGGASYNEQFF.

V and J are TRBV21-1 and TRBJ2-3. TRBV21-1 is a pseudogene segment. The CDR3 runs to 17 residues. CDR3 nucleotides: TGTGCCAGCAGCAAAAAAGGGCGCAGGCCCCCTAGGGATACGCAGTATTTT. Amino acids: CASSKKGRRPPRDTQYF.

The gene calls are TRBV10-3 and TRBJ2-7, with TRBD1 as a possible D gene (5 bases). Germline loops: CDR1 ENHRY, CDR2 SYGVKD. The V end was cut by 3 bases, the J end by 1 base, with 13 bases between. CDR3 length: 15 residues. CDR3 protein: CAISDQGRESYEQYF. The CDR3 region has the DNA TGTGCCATCAGTGACCAGGGTCGTGAGTCCTACGAGCAGTACTTC.

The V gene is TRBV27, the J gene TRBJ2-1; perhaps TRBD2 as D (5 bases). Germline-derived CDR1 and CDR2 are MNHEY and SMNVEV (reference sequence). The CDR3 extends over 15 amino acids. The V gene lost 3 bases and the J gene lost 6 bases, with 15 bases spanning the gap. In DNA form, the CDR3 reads TGTGCCAGCAGTTTCCTGGGAGCTTCCCTCAATGAGCAGTTCTTC. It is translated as CASSFLGASLNEQFF.

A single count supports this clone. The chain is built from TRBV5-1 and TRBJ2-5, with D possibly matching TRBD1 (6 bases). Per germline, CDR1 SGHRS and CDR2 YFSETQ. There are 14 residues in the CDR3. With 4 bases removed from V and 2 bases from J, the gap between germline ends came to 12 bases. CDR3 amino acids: CASSIQGQQETQYF. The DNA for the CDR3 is TGCGCCAGCAGCATCCAGGGGCAACAAGAGACCCAGTACTTC.

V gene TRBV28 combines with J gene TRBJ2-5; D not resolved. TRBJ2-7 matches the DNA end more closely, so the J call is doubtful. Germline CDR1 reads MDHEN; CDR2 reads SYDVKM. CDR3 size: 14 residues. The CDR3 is CASSVPGYSYEQYF. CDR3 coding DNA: TGTGCCAGCAGTGTCCCCGGGTACTCATACGAGCAGTACTTC.

The CDR3, as DNA: TGTGCCAGCAGACATCTCCGCGGGAGGACGACTTACGAGCAGTACTTC. Its translation: CASRHLRGRTTYEQYF. The chain employs TRBV11-2 and TRBJ2-7; 8 nucleotides align to TRBD2. With V trimmed by 6 bases and J by 4 bases, 14 bases remained unmatched. The length of the CDR3 is 16 residues. Germline V gene lookup returns CDR1 SGHAT and CDR2 FQNNGV.

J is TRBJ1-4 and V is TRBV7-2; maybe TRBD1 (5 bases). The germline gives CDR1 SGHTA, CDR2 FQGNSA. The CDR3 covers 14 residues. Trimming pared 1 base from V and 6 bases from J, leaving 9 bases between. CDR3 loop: CASSLDWGDEKLFF. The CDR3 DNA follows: TGTGCCAGCAGCTTAGATTGGGGGGATGAAAAACTGTTTTTT.

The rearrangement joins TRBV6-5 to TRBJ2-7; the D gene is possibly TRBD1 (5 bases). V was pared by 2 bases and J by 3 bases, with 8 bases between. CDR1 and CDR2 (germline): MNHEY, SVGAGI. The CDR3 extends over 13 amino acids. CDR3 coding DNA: TGTGCCAGCAGTTACGGGGCTCGCTACGAGCAGTACTTC. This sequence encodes CASSYGARYEQYF.

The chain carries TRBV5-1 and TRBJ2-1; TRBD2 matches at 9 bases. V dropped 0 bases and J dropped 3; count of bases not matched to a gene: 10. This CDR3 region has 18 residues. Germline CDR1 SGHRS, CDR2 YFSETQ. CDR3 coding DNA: TGCGCCAGCAGCTTGGAGGTGGCGAGCGGGAGGCTCTACAATGAGCAGTTCTTC. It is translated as CASSLEVASGRLYNEQFF.